The next 23 T cell receptor beta chains were all read from a single sample in a study of OX40 agonist ivuxolimab in advanced cancers. The method was immunoSEQ multiplex PCR; TCRdb's version includes in-frame clones alone and lacks a portion of them. This table has 50,000 to 70,000 clones, roughly 83% appearing once. The specimen was CD4+ or CD8+ T cells sorted from blood, collected in a trial of the OX40 agonist ivuxolimab. Receptor source: an adult with an advanced solid tumor such as melanoma, head and neck, liver or kidney cancer.

The chain couples TRBV28 to TRBJ1-3; no clear D. V lost 6 bases to trimming and J lost 2 bases, with 14 bases between them. This CDR3 spans 15 amino acids. Per germline, CDR1 MDHEN and CDR2 SYDVKM. Written as DNA, the CDR3 is TGTGCCAGCAGCGCGGCAGCCGGAACTGGAAACACCATATATTTT. It translates to CASSAAAGTGNTIYF.

The rearrangement joins TRBV6-1 to TRBJ1-4, with D unresolved. CDR1 MNHNS and CDR2 SASEGT come from the germline V gene. This CDR3 contains 15 residues. The V and J ends lost 0 bases and 2 bases respectively, with 7 bases between them. The CDR3 sequence is CASSEAGYTNEKLFF. The CDR3 DNA reads as TGTGCCAGCAGTGAAGCAGGGTACACTAATGAAAAACTGTTTTTT.

Comment on this clone: The junction shows a germline mismatch at one end, possibly a read error. J is TRBJ2-7 and V is TRBV7-7; weak D call: TRBD2 (6 bases). The CDR3 extends over 14 amino acids. The germline V gene has CDR1 SSHAT and CDR2 FNYEAQ (reference sequence). CDR3 sequence reads: CASSPGRGTYEQYF. Here the CDR3 DNA reads TGTGCTAGCAGCCCGGGACGGGGGACCTACGAGCAGTACTTC.

This chain uses TRBV7-2 with TRBJ1-2; possible D gene TRBD1, 5 bases. The ends were cut back, 7 bases at V and 8 bases at J, with 23 bases in the middle. Germline V gene sequence: CDR1 SGHTA, CDR2 FQGNSA. This CDR3 is 15 amino acids long. CDR3 sequence reads: CASTSEPGRGGGYTF. DNA of the CDR3: TGTGCCAGCACCTCCGAGCCGGGACGGGGTGGCGGCTACACCTTC.

The chain uses TRBV30 and TRBJ1-4, with 8 bases matching TRBD1. CDR1 GTSNPN and CDR2 SVGIG come from the germline V gene (reference sequence). This CDR3 spans 14 amino acids. With 3 bases clipped from V and 5 bases from J, the junction kept 5 bases outside the gene matches. For the CDR3, the DNA is TGTGCCTGGAGGGTGACAGGGGCGAATGAAAAACTGTTTTTT. Translation: CAWRVTGANEKLFF.

The CDR3 reads CASSQQGQANSPLHF. CDR3 coding DNA: TGTGCCAGCAGCCAACAAGGACAGGCGAATTCACCCCTCCACTTT. The chain links TRBV7-9 to TRBJ1-6; 7 bases fit TRBD1. V shed 5 bases, J shed 7 bases, and the junction held 8 bases outside the gene matches. CDR1 is SEHNR and CDR2 is FQNEAQ in the germline V gene (reference sequence). This CDR3 contains 15 residues.

For the CDR3, the DNA is TGTGCCAGCAGTCGGGGGGGACACACAGATACGCAGTATTTT. The encoded protein is CASSRGGHTDTQYF. V usage is TRBV6-1 and J usage is TRBJ2-3, with 8 positions matching TRBD2. J gave up 2 bases and V 5 bases, and 3 bases lay outside the gene matches. CDR3 size: 14 residues. Looked up from germline, CDR1 is MNHNS and CDR2 is SASEGT.

The chain carries TRBV5-5 and TRBJ2-2; 9 nucleotides align to TRBD2. J gave up 4 bases and V 7 bases, and 5 bases lay outside the gene matches. CDR1 is SGHKS, CDR2 YYEKEE, per germline (reference sequence). This CDR3 region has 14 residues. The CDR3 DNA reads TGTGCCAGCGGAGTAGCGGGGGTCACCGGGGAGCTGTTTTTT. It specifies CASGVAGVTGELFF.

This clone appeared a few times. The chain carries TRBV25-1 and TRBJ1-6; 7 positions agree with TRBD1. Germline lookup yields CDR1 MGHDK and CDR2 SYGVNS. V was pared by 4 bases and J by 8 bases, with 11 bases of the junction left unmatched. This CDR3 is 16 amino acids long. This CDR3 is CASSGSLPGGDSPLHF. The CDR3 DNA reads TGTGCCAGCAGTGGGTCTCTACCAGGGGGAGATTCACCCCTCCACTTT.

The chain joins TRBV18 to TRBJ2-1; D ambiguous. V lost 0 bases, J lost 0 bases, and 6 bases lay in between. Germline assignment: CDR1 KGHSH and CDR2 LQKENI. The CDR3 loop spans 15 amino acids. This CDR3 is CASSPPLYSYNEQFF. The CDR3 DNA is TGTGCCAGCTCACCACCCCTATACTCCTACAATGAGCAGTTCTTC.

The chain links TRBV7-8 to TRBJ2-1, with a weak D call TRBD1 (6 bases). Per germline, CDR1 SGHVS and CDR2 FQNEAQ. Trimming left V 5 bases short and J 11 bases short, with 13 bases between. The CDR3 length is 12 residues. The CDR3 loop reads CASSPADSQQFF. In nucleotides, the CDR3 is TGTGCCAGCAGCCCGGCGGACAGCCAGCAGTTCTTC.

The table lists this clone with a few counts. The CDR3 loop reads CASSRDRTLNTEAFF. CDR3 coding DNA: TGTGCCAGCAGCCGGGACAGAACCTTAAACACTGAAGCTTTCTTT. The V call is TRBV7-9, the J call TRBJ1-1; 7 nucleotides line up with TRBD1. Germline trimming cut 5 bases from V and 2 bases from J; bases unmatched to any gene: 8. The CDR3 has 15 residues. CDR1 is SEHNR and CDR2 is FQNEAQ in the germline V gene (reference sequence).

The chain is built from TRBV5-1 and TRBJ2-1; 10 nucleotides align to TRBD2. Germline CDR1 and CDR2: SGHRS and YFSETQ. Trimming removed 5 bases from V and 2 bases from J; junction bases left unmatched: 19. The CDR3 is made up of 20 amino acids. The chain's CDR3 is CASRPTSSGGRSGAYNEQFF. The DNA for the CDR3 is TGCGCCAGCAGACCTACCTCTAGCGGGGGCCGCTCCGGGGCCTACAATGAGCAGTTCTTC.

The gene calls are TRBV9 and TRBJ1-6, with D possibly being TRBD1 (5 bases). CDR3 length: 16 residues. V lost 4 bases and J lost 5, with 16 bases in between. Germline values: CDR1 SGDLS, CDR2 YYNGEE. Here the CDR3 reads CASSPHPGRNNSPLHF. The CDR3, as DNA: TGTGCCAGCAGCCCACACCCGGGACGGAATAATTCACCCCTCCACTTT.

On this clone: One end of the junction is discordant with germline, which a read error may explain. The genes are TRBV7-7 and TRBJ2-5; perhaps TRBD2 as D (6 bases). CDR1 and CDR2 from the germline V gene are SSHAT and FNYEAQ (reference sequence). The length of the CDR3 is 15 residues. The chain's CDR3 is CASSPVPGVQETQYF. Here the CDR3 DNA reads TGTGCTAGCAGCCCCGTGCCGGGGGTGCAAGAGACCCAGTACTTC. Full variable domain (rest looked up from reference TRBV7-7 and TRBJ2-5): GAGVSQSPRYKVTKRGQDVTLRCDPISSHATLYWYQQALGQGPEFLTYFNYEAQPDKSGLPSDRFSAERPEGSISTLTIQRTEQRDSAMYRCASSPVPGVQETQYFGPGTRLLVL.

The chain joins TRBV7-9 to TRBJ1-1, with D possibly TRBD1 on 5 matching bases. The germline V and J ends were trimmed by 5 bases and 3 bases, with 16 bases remaining between them. This CDR3 comprises 15 residues. Germline assignment: CDR1 SEHNR and CDR2 FQNEAQ (reference sequence). CDR3 region: CASSRTSTGDTEAFF. Written as DNA, the CDR3 is TGTGCCAGCAGCCGAACCTCGACGGGGGACACTGAAGCTTTCTTT.

In its sample, this clone was seen a few times. The chain combines TRBV30 with TRBJ1-6, with D perhaps matching TRBD1 (6 bases). Looked up from germline, CDR1 is GTSNPN and CDR2 is SVGIG (reference sequence). V lost 0 bases to trimming and J lost 0 bases, with 12 bases between them. The CDR3 is 17 residues long. For the CDR3, the DNA is TGTGCCTGGAGTGTTGACAGGACGGGCTCCTATAATTCACCCCTCCACTTT. Translated: CAWSVDRTGSYNSPLHF.

This chain links TRBV7-2 with TRBJ2-3, with 11 bases matching TRBD2. J was trimmed by 4 bases and V by 5 bases; bases with no gene match: 5. Germline V lookup: CDR1 SGHTA, CDR2 FQGNSA. CDR3 length equals 15 residues. The CDR3: CASSPLAGGADTQYF. The DNA of the CDR3 is TGTGCCAGCAGCCCGCTAGCGGGGGGAGCAGATACGCAGTATTTT.

V usage is TRBV11-2 and J usage is TRBJ1-4, with D maybe TRBD1 (5 bases). V gave up 6 bases and J gave up 8 bases, with 19 bases separating them. The CDR3 consists of 15 residues. In germline, CDR1 is SGHAT, CDR2 FQNNGV. This CDR3 reads CASRIGGGEREKLFF. The CDR3 DNA reads TGTGCCAGCAGGATAGGTGGGGGGGAGAGGGAAAAACTGTTTTTT.

This chain uses TRBV5-1 with TRBJ2-1, with D maybe TRBD2 (6 bases). CDR1 SGHRS and CDR2 YFSETQ come from the germline V gene. V was cut by 2 bases and J by 8 bases, with 17 bases left in between. This CDR3 has 15 residues. The CDR3 sequence is CASSLTSNKLDEQFF. In DNA form, the CDR3 reads TGCGCCAGCAGCTTAACTAGCAACAAGCTGGATGAGCAGTTCTTC.

The CDR3 nucleotides are TGTGCCAGCAGCTTTGGGCAGGCCTCCGAGCAGTACTTC. It codes for CASSFGQASEQYF. The V gene is TRBV7-3, the J gene TRBJ2-7; D is unclear. This CDR3 has 13 residues. Germline lookup yields CDR1 SGHTA and CDR2 FQGTGA. V lost 3 bases to trimming and J lost 6 bases, with 12 bases between them.

This sequence joins TRBV18 and TRBJ1-3; D not resolved. V lost 3 bases and J 0 bases, leaving 9 bases between the germline ends. The CDR3 covers 15 residues. CDR1 and CDR2 from the germline V gene are KGHSH and LQKENI. CDR3 bases: TGTGCCAGCTCACCTTTACAGAACTCTGGAAACACCATATATTTT. Translating gives CASSPLQNSGNTIYF.

This clone has only a few counts. Here the CDR3 reads CASGPLSYEQYF. As DNA, the CDR3 is TGTGCCAGCGGCCCCCTTTCCTACGAGCAGTACTTC. The chain employs TRBV2 and TRBJ2-7; D uncertain. The CDR3 is 12 amino acids. Between the trimmed V and J ends, which lost 8 bases and 1 base, there was a span of 9 bases. In germline, CDR1 is SNHLY, CDR2 FYNNEI.